This TCR beta chain comes out of a study of early stage breast cancer tumors. Study-level information: Roughly 8 ER+/PR+/HER2- tumors were invasive ductal; a few were invasive lobular. Samples were sequenced at approximately 10-fold average coverage. Whole-study findings and limits: In 14 of 16 patients, blood comparison separated tumor from normal breast.

The length of the CDR3 is 18 residues. Trimming cost V 4 bases and J 2 bases; bases outside gene matches: 14. CDR1 is SGHKS and CDR2 is YYEKEE in the germline V gene (reference sequence). In regard to this clone: Its target is not known.

Assay used: immunoSEQ multiplex PCR; TCRdb lists only in-frame clones, some missing. Among roughly 30,000 clones listed, more than 65% were seen once. This chain joins TRBV5-5 and TRBJ2-3; 9 bases are shared with TRBD2. The receptor was isolated from a person in their forties with breast cancer. The sample taken for sequencing was blood. The DNA of the CDR3 is TGTGCCAGCAGCCTGAGGCGACTAGCGGAGTGGACCACAGATACGCAGTATTTT. Amino acid sequence: CASSLRRLAEWTTDTQYF.